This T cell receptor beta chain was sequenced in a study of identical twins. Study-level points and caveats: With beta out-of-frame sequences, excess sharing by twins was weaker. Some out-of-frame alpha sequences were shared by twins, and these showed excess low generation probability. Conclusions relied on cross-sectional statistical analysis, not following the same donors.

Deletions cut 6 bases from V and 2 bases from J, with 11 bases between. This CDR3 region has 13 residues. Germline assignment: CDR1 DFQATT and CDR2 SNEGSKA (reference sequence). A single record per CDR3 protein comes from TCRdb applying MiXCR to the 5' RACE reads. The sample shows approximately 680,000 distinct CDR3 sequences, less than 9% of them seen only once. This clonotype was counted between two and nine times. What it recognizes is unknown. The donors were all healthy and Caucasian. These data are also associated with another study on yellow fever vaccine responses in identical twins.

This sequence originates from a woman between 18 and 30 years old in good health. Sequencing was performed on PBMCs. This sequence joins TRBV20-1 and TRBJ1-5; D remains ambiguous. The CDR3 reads CSASDAGNQPQHF. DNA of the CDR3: TGCAGTGCCTCGGACGCGGGCAATCAGCCCCAGCATTTT.